Sequencing of this T cell receptor beta chain was carried out in a study of blood T cells in healthy people across ages. Overall study findings and caveats: Because donor CMV status was unknown, expanded clonotype changes were possibly confounded. It was held that diversity estimates obtained from one million T cells represented underestimates.

PBMCs, at least 6.5 million per sample, were isolated. For the second PCR, which ran for 7 to 11 cycles, a sample-barcoded 5' primer and a J-beta primer mix were used. A single record per CDR3 protein comes from TCRdb applying MiXCR to the 5' RACE reads. This table holds approximately 1.5 million distinct CDR3 sequences, around 40% found once. Turning to this clonotype: Its matching antigen is unknown.

CDR1 is SGHNT and CDR2 is YENEEA in the germline V gene. The CDR3 is made up of 13 amino acids. Trimming removed 4 bases from V and 5 bases from J, with 9 bases in between. This TCR derives from a woman aged 18-30 years in good health. The chain is built from TRBV11-3 and TRBJ1-5; no clear D. Sequenced sample: blood. CDR3 residues: CASSSRHDQPQHF. In DNA, the CDR3 is TGTGCCAGCAGCTCCCGACACGATCAGCCCCAGCATTTT. Drawing the rest from reference TRBV11-3 and TRBJ1-5, the complete variable domain is EAGVVQSPRYKIIEKKQPVAFWCNPISGHNTLYWYLQNLGQGPELLIRYENEEAVDDSQLPKDRFSAERLKGVDSTLKIQPAELGDSAVYLCASSSRHDQPQHFGDGTRLSIL.